This TCR beta chain appears in the sequencing data of a study of sequential checkpoint blockade in melanoma. Study context: Arm A got nivolumab then ipilimumab; arm B the reverse, 1:1. After both sequences, patients received maintenance nivolumab.

CDR3 length: 17 amino acids. CDR1 and CDR2 from the germline V gene are SEHNR and FQNEAQ (reference sequence). Trimming cost V 5 bases and J 0 bases, with 17 bases left between them. The repertoire was sequenced with immunoSEQ multiplex PCR; TCRdb's copy has only in-frame clones and lacks some. The sample lists tens of thousands of clones, approximately 82% occurring once. The treatment: randomized to nivolumab then ipilimumab (arm A) or the reverse (arm B). DNA-damaging chemotherapy had not been given to any patient beforehand. Live CD3+CD8+ CD19− CD56− cells were sorted from PBMCs. The receptor was derived from a human donor with melanoma. This material consisted of CD8+ T cells sorted from blood (inferred from file names), taken from a patient given nivolumab and ipilimumab in sequence. The chain employs TRBV7-9 and TRBJ2-1, with D maybe TRBD1 (6 bases). The CDR3 region is CASSPRTDRSSYNEQFF. The DNA for the CDR3 is TGTGCCAGCAGCCCAAGAACGGACAGAAGCTCCTACAATGAGCAGTTCTTC.